This TCR beta chain was captured by sequencing in a study of cytomegalovirus exposure and HLA in healthy donors. Amplification used 60 Vbeta primers and 13 Jbeta primers. Repertoires were generated with immunoSEQ multiplex PCR, while TCRdb's copy carries only in-frame clones and drops some. In all, the sample yields roughly 120,000 clones. The trim removed 6 bases at V and 1 base at J, leaving 3 bases unmatched. Germline V gives CDR1 KGHSH, CDR2 LQKENI. This CDR3 has 14 residues. Overall study results and limits: Reports credit the classifier with highly specific, highly sensitive diagnosis of cytomegalovirus status.

To note about this clone: As yet, its antigen is unknown.

The genes are TRBV18 and TRBJ1-1, with TRBD1 identical over 9 bases. This sequence originates from a man aged 18 to 30 in good health and CMV-seronegative. Input material: PBMCs. CDR3 sequence: CASSGTGTNTEAFF. Written as DNA, the CDR3 is TGTGCCAGCTCTGGGACAGGGACGAACACTGAAGCTTTCTTT. Together with reference TRBV18 and TRBJ1-1, the CDR3 gives the full variable domain: NAGVMQNPRHLVRRRGQEARLRCSPMKGHSHVYWYRQLPEEGLKFMVYLQKENIIDESGMPKERFSAEFPKEGPSILRIQQVVRGDSAAYFCASSGTGTNTEAFFGQGTRLTVV.